Listed here is a single T cell receptor beta chain. This clonotype was detected many times. No antigen is known for it. Per-base qualities were not stored, and no clone one base away is much larger. This specimen belongs to a study of early T cells in non-severe SARS-CoV-2 infection (dated by TCRdb to about 2021). In terms of the full investigation: Because TCR sequencing was done on bulk RNA from unsorted whole blood, the alpha and beta chains could not be paired.

A case-control design nested within a healthcare worker cohort in London, UK, was used, with weekly nasopharyngeal swab PCR tests and blood sampling performed. Between 23 and 31 March 2020, the week of the UK lockdown, healthcare workers were enrolled and then followed up weekly for as long as 16 weeks. The germline V end is reduced by 4 bases and the J end by 5 bases; junction bases left unmatched: 4. The cysteine opens and the phenylalanine closes a CDR3 of 14 amino acids. The read is trimmed to its CDR3 DNA, 42 bases read in frame from base 1. CDR1 and CDR2 are read off the germline V gene (reference sequence) as DFQATT and SNEGSKA. To prepare the library, 5' RACE was applied. The instrument given in TCRdb is NextSeq 500. To correct for sequencing error and PCR bias, the TCR library protocol tagged individual cDNA molecules with unique molecular identifiers. Both TCR alpha and beta chains were sequenced, and tight co-correlation was observed between alpha and beta sequence abundances in each sample. On the study's bioinformatics: Decombinator V4 was used to annotate TCR sequences for V gene, J gene and CDR3. TCRs were defined as expanded if a significant change between any two time points was detected under a Poisson model with p below 0.0001. TCR abundances were normalised to the total number of TCRs sequenced in each sample and reported as counts per million. TRAV1-2 paired with TRAJ12, TRAJ20 or TRAJ33 defined MAIT TCRs, while TRAV10 paired with TRAJ18 defined iNKT TCRs. VDJdb, accessed on 1 November 2021, was searched for TCRs annotated for CMV, EBV and SARS-CoV-2, and TCRs annotated for more than one antigen were excluded. Starting from the raw public reads, TCRdb applied fastp trimming at Q25, assembled clones with MiXCR and retained in-frame beta chains. Here each entry gathers all rows of one CDR3 protein and keeps the most common genes and DNA. TCRdb assigned the V and J calls; the authors' analysis was not used. This sample holds approximately 63,000 distinct CDR3 sequences; 5.9% were observed only once. The ten largest clones take up 3.4% of the sample.

What the authors observed across the whole study: VDJdb matching was skewed toward anti-spike CD8 responses, so virus-specific expansions were likely underestimated and private and CD4 specificities were missed.

The specimen was whole blood, collected at baseline. This receptor was taken from an adult who was a healthcare worker with PCR-confirmed SARS-CoV-2 infection or an uninfected control (not recorded which). Recombination linked TRBV20-1 to TRBJ2-3, with 12 bases matching TRBD2. The CDR3 protein: CSAKTSGRQDTQYF. The nucleotides read TGCAGTGCTAAGACTAGCGGGAGACAAGATACGCAGTATTTT.